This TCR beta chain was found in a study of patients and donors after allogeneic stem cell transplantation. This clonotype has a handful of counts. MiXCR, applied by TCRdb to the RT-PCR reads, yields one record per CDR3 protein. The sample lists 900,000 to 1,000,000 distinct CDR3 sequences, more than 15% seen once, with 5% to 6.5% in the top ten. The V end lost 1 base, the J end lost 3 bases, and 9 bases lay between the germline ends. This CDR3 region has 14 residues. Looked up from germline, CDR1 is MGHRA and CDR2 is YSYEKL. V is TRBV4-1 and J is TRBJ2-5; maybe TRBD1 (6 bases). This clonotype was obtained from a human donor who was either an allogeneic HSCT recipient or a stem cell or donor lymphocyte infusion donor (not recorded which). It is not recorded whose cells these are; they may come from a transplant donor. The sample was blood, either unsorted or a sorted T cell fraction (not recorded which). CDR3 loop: CASSQVSGEETQYF. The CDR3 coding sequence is TGCGCCAGCAGCCAAGTCTCAGGGGAAGAGACCCAGTACTTC.